This entry concerns a single T cell receptor beta chain. The sample belongs to a study of T cell responses to AZD1222 COVID-19 vaccine. Germline loops: CDR1 LNHDA, CDR2 SQIVND (reference sequence). The CDR3 consists of 17 residues. The J segment lost 0 bases and the V segment lost 9 bases, leaving 13 bases of the junction unmatched. The data were produced by immunoSEQ multiplex PCR, yet TCRdb's version contains in-frame clones alone and is incomplete. The table lists about 94,000 clones, approximately 90% of them singletons. The sample here was peripheral blood, taken on day 0 of AZD1222 vaccination. V is TRBV19 and J is TRBJ2-2; 7 bases agree with TRBD2. This receptor was taken from an adult in good health. The CDR3 here is CASREGWAATNTGELFF. The CDR3 DNA reads TGTGCCAGCAGGGAGGGTTGGGCAGCGACGAACACCGGGGAGCTGTTTTTT.